Below, 6 T cell receptor beta chains from the same sample are listed, as sequenced in a study of T cells in Graves' hyperthyroidism and ophthalmopathy. Regions amplified from RNA transcripts were the TCR beta CDR3 regions. The TCR CDR3 was amplified in a first-round RT-PCR using the HTBI primer set. TCRdb re-derived calls from the multiplex PCR reads in MiXCR, one entry per CDR3 protein. The sample contains about 700,000 distinct CDR3 sequences, less than 15% of which appear only once. The specimen was blood. These receptors all stem from a woman younger than 35 with Graves' hyperthyroidism.

In its sample, this clonotype was seen many times. The rearrangement joins TRBV12-3 or TRBV12-4 to TRBJ1-5; 7 bases are shared with TRBD1. Trimming took 4 bases from V and 4 from J; bases not matched to a gene: 4. The CDR3 contains 14 residues. DNA of the CDR3: TGTGCCAGCAGTTACGACAGGGTGAATCAGCCCCAGCATTTT. This sequence encodes CASSYDRVNQPQHF.

This clonotype came up a few times. The chain combines TRBV20-1 with TRBJ1-1, with TRBD1 as a possible D gene (5 bases). This CDR3 is 14 amino acids long. V was clipped by 3 bases and J by 5 bases, with 16 bases between them. Germline V gene data show CDR1 as DFQATT and CDR2 as SNEGSKA (reference sequence). The CDR3 sequence: CSASVGGGSTEAFF. The DNA of the CDR3 is TGCAGTGCTAGTGTCGGGGGGGGGTCGACTGAAGCTTTCTTT.

This clonotype has ten or more counts. The rearrangement joins TRBV9 to TRBJ1-5; D gene uncertain. Between the trimmed V and J ends, which lost 4 bases and 8 bases, there was a span of 16 bases. The CDR3 sequence is 14 residues long. Germline CDR1 SGDLS, CDR2 YYNGEE. This CDR3 is CASSPRVGIKPQHF. The CDR3 coding sequence is TGTGCCAGCAGCCCTCGGGTTGGGATCAAGCCCCAGCATTTT.

A few counts support this clonotype. The chain uses TRBV6-4 and TRBJ1-6; no clear D gene. The V end was cut by 6 bases, the J end by 9 bases, with 12 bases between. CDR1 and CDR2 from the germline V gene are MRHNA and SNTAGT. The CDR3 consists of 13 residues. CDR3 bases: TGTGCCAGCAGAAAAGAAGAGGGTTCACCCCTCCACTTT. This sequence encodes CASRKEEGSPLHF.

This clonotype was detected only a few times. This rearrangement joins TRBV20-1 to TRBJ2-7, with a weak D call TRBD1 (5 bases). The CDR3 has 13 residues. Between the trimmed V and J ends, which lost 3 bases and 2 bases, there was a span of 11 bases. Germline values: CDR1 DFQATT, CDR2 SNEGSKA (reference sequence). As DNA, the CDR3 is TGCAGTGCTAGTTTGGCCAGGGCCTACGAGCAGTACTTC. This encodes CSASLARAYEQYF.

Many counts were recorded for this clonotype. The CDR3: CSDLGKLTDTQYF. CDR3 nucleotides: TGCAGTGACCTAGGGAAGCTCACAGATACGCAGTATTTT. This sequence joins TRBV20-1 and TRBJ2-3; no firm D call. Germline V CDR1 and CDR2: DFQATT, SNEGSKA (reference sequence). The CDR3 totals 13 residues. V was cut by 7 bases and J by 2 bases, with 13 bases left in between.